Listed here is a single T cell receptor beta chain. Its specificity is unknown. The sample originates from a study of cytomegalovirus exposure and HLA in healthy donors. Whole-study context: Later, an analysis reported that the approximately 120 validation repertoires had used the same platform as the 550 to 750 first-cohort repertoires. The study's findings and limits: Researchers counted 180 or so TCR beta chains as cytomegalovirus-associated. Cytomegalovirus status, reportedly, was diagnosed with high specificity and sensitivity by the classifier. Across donors, most TCRs were seen rarely, yet some public ones were widespread.

Profiled with immunoSEQ multiplex PCR; TCRdb holds only in-frame clones, not every one. The sample has under 250,000 clones; roughly 85% are singletons. The CDR3 has 12 amino acids. V lost 0 bases and J lost 8, with 8 bases in between. Germline-derived CDR1 and CDR2 are GTSNPN and SVGIG (reference sequence). Sequenced sample: PBMCs. V is TRBV30 and J is TRBJ2-1; TRBD1 is a possible D gene (6 bases). The TCR sequence derives from a young woman in good health and CMV-seronegative. The CDR3, as DNA: TGTGCCTGGAGTGTACAGGGCTATGAGCAGTTCTTC. Its protein is CAWSVQGYEQFF.